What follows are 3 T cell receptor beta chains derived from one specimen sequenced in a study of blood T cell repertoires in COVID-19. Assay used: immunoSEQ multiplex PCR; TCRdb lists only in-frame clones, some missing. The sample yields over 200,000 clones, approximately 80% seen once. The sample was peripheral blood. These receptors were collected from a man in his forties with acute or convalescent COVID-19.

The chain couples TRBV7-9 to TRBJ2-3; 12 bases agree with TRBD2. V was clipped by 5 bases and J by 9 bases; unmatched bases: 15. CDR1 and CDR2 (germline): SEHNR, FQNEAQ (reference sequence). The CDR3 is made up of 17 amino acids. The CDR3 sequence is CASSPWTSGKVRKTQYF. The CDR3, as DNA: TGTGCCAGCAGCCCCTGGACTAGCGGGAAGGTACGGAAGACGCAGTATTTT.

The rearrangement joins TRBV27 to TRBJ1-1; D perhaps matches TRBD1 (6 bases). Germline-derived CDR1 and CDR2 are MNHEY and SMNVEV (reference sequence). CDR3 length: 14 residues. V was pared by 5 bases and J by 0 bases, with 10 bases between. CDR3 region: CASSDNRVNTEAFF. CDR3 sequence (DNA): TGTGCCAGCAGTGATAACAGGGTGAACACTGAAGCTTTCTTT.

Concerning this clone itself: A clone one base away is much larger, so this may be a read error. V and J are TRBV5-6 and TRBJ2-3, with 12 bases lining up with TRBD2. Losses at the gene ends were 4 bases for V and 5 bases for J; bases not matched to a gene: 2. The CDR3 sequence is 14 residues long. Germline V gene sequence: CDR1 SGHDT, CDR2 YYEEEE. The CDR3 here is CASSPGLAGDTQYF. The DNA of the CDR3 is TGTGCCAGCAGCCCGGGACTAGCGGGAGATACGCAGTATTTT.